One and the same sample provided the 15 T cell receptor beta chains below, sequenced in a study of T cells in Graves' hyperthyroidism and ophthalmopathy. RNA transcripts yielded amplified TCR beta CDR3 regions. HTBI primers were the set used in a first-round RT-PCR of the TCR CDR3. TCRdb used MiXCR to reprocess the multiplex PCR reads, holding one entry per CDR3 protein. This table holds under 350,000 distinct CDR3 sequences, about a sixth found once. Sequenced material: blood. The receptors stem from a woman aged 55-70 years with Graves' ophthalmopathy.

There are a few counts of this clonotype. This sequence joins TRBV9 and TRBJ2-7; D is unclear. The CDR3 is 14 amino acids. Germline V gene sequence: CDR1 SGDLS, CDR2 YYNGEE. The ends were cut back, 0 bases at V and 0 bases at J, with 7 bases in the middle. The CDR3 nucleotides read TGTGCCAGCAGCGTAGCCCAGGTCTCCTACGAGCAGTACTTC. This encodes CASSVAQVSYEQYF.

This clonotype showed up just once. A much larger clone sits a single nucleotide away, making a read error possible. In DNA form, the CDR3 reads TGTGCCAGCAGTACGGGACCGGGGAATTTAGGCGATGAAAAACTGTTTTTT. Protein sequence: CASSTGPGNLGDEKLFF. The chain combines TRBV2 with TRBJ1-4; maybe TRBD1 (5 bases). The CDR3 runs to 17 residues. From germline, CDR1 is SNHLY and CDR2 FYNNEI. V lost 5 bases and J lost 6, with 22 bases in between.

This clonotype has ten or more counts. V gene TRBV7-9 combines with J gene TRBJ1-1; D may be TRBD1 (5 bases). V lost 6 bases, J lost 11 bases, and 16 bases lay in between. The germline V gene has CDR1 SEHNR and CDR2 FQNEAQ (reference sequence). The CDR3 is 12 amino acids. The CDR3 DNA reads TGTGCCAGCAGTGACACTGGGGGTGGCGCTTTCTTT. Protein: CASSDTGGGAFF. The complete variable domain, with remaining parts taken from reference TRBV7-9 and TRBJ1-1, reads DTGVSQNPRHKITKRGQNVTFRCDPISEHNRLYWYRQTLGQGPEFLTYFQNEAQLEKSRLLSDRFSAERPKGSFSTLEIQRTEQGDSAMYLCASSDTGGGAFFGQGTRLTVV.

This clonotype was observed many times. The chain recombines TRBV6-5 with TRBJ2-7; the D gene is possibly TRBD2 (6 bases). With 0 bases removed from V and 2 bases from J, the gap between germline ends came to 14 bases. Germline V CDR1 and CDR2: MNHEY, SVGAGI. The CDR3 loop spans 16 amino acids. The CDR3 DNA follows: TGTGCCAGCAGTTACTCGAGTAAAGGCGGGGCCTACGAGCAGTACTTC. Its translation is CASSYSSKGGAYEQYF.

The chain joins TRBV9 to TRBJ2-7, with 9 bases fitting TRBD2. The trim removed 4 bases at V and 2 bases at J, leaving 13 bases unmatched. Germline V gene sequence: CDR1 SGDLS, CDR2 YYNGEE. The CDR3 sequence is 17 residues long. CDR3 protein: CASSPQTGAGGPYEQYF. The CDR3, as DNA: TGTGCCAGCAGCCCTCAAACAGGGGCGGGGGGGCCCTACGAGCAGTACTTC.

This clonotype was detected many times. The chain recombines TRBV5-1 with TRBJ1-1; D call uncertain. Looked up from germline, CDR1 is SGHRS and CDR2 is YFSETQ. Between the trimmed V and J ends, which lost 0 bases and 0 bases, there was a span of 9 bases. The CDR3 is 15 amino acids. CDR3 DNA sequence: TGCGCCAGCAGCTTGGGCGGCGCCATGAACACTGAAGCTTTCTTT. It is translated as CASSLGGAMNTEAFF.

The chain carries TRBV7-9 and TRBJ2-2; unclear D gene. Per the germline V gene, CDR1 is SEHNR and CDR2 is FQNEAQ (reference sequence). The CDR3 extends over 22 amino acids. V was shortened by 1 base and J by 0 bases, with 27 bases between the two germline ends. CDR3 loop: CASSLEQTPLTQPTPNTGELFF. The CDR3, as DNA: TGTGCCAGCAGCTTAGAACAAACCCCCTTGACGCAGCCGACCCCGAACACCGGGGAGCTGTTTTTT.

This clonotype was observed many times. As DNA, the CDR3 is TGCGCCAGCAGTCTAGGACTGTCGATCTATGGCTACACCTTC. Protein sequence: CASSLGLSIYGYTF. The chain has TRBV5-1 and TRBJ1-2; no definite D call. Germline V gene lookup returns CDR1 SGHRS and CDR2 YFSETQ. With 5 bases removed from V and 4 bases from J, the gap between germline ends came to 15 bases. This CDR3 comprises 14 residues.

V is TRBV20-1 and J is TRBJ2-2; 7 bases fit TRBD2. In germline, CDR1 is DFQATT, CDR2 SNEGSKA (reference sequence). V lost 2 bases and J lost 5; bases outside the gene matches: 8. The CDR3 consists of 15 residues. The DNA of the CDR3 is TGCAGTGCTAGACCCCCGGGGGGATCGACCGGGGAGCTGTTTTTT. Amino acid sequence: CSARPPGGSTGELFF.

This clonotype was seen many times. The chain recombines TRBV7-2 with TRBJ2-5; 8 nucleotides agree with TRBD2. The CDR3 is 16 amino acids. Germline V gives CDR1 SGHTA, CDR2 FQGNSA. V was pared by 2 bases and J by 1 base, with 6 bases of the junction left unmatched. The CDR3 region is CASSLRAGVIQETQYF. In DNA, the CDR3 is TGTGCCAGCAGCTTAAGAGCGGGGGTAATCCAAGAGACCCAGTACTTC. The variable domain in full, with the rest retrieved from reference TRBV7-2 and TRBJ2-5, is GAGVSQSPSNKVTEKGKDVELRCDPISGHTALYWYRQSLGQGLEFLIYFQGNSAPDKSGLPSDRFSAERTGGSVSTLTIQRTQQEDSAVYLCASSLRAGVIQETQYFGPGTRLLVL.

At least ten counts were recorded for this clonotype. The CDR3 nucleotides read TGTGCCAGCAGCCCCGAAAGGGACCAGCCCCAGCATTTT. Its protein is CASSPERDQPQHF. The chain recombines TRBV3-1 with TRBJ1-5, with TRBD1 as a possible D gene (5 bases). The CDR3 is made up of 13 amino acids. The V end was cut by 4 bases, the J end by 7 bases, with 11 bases between. The germline V gene encodes CDR1 LGHDT and CDR2 YNNKEL (reference sequence).

The J gene is TRBJ2-5, the V gene TRBV2; D is unclear. The CDR3 is 13 residues long. CDR1 and CDR2 (germline): SNHLY, FYNNEI. V was clipped by 4 bases and J by 5 bases, with 11 bases between them. CDR3 residues: CASSAWKKETQYF. Here the CDR3 DNA reads TGTGCCAGCAGTGCGTGGAAGAAGGAGACCCAGTACTTC.

This clonotype was picked up many times. This chain joins TRBV6-1 and TRBJ2-7; D is possibly TRBD2 (7 bases). CDR1 and CDR2 from the germline V gene are MNHNS and SASEGT. The CDR3 consists of 15 residues. The ends were cut back, 5 bases at V and 0 bases at J, with 14 bases in the middle. CDR3 in amino acids: CASSQEGGGSYEQYF. The CDR3 nucleotides read TGTGCCAGCAGTCAGGAGGGAGGGGGCTCCTACGAGCAGTACTTC.

This clonotype was picked up a small number of times. The chain has TRBV19 and TRBJ1-5; D is unclear. V was trimmed by 8 bases and J by 0 bases, leaving 14 bases between them. Germline V gene sequence: CDR1 LNHDA, CDR2 SQIVND (reference sequence). This CDR3 comprises 15 residues. The CDR3 loop is CASLTTKNSNQPQHF. DNA for the CDR3: TGTGCCAGTTTAACCACTAAAAATAGCAATCAGCCCCAGCATTTT.

This clonotype occurred many times. V and J are TRBV10-3 and TRBJ2-3, with D uncertain. The V end was cut by 5 bases, the J end by 2 bases, with 5 bases between. CDR3 length equals 12 residues. Germline lookup yields CDR1 ENHRY and CDR2 SYGVKD. In nucleotides, the CDR3 is TGTGCCATCAGTCGGACCACAGATACGCAGTATTTT. It encodes CAISRTTDTQYF.